This T cell receptor beta chain was obtained from a study of molecular identifiers for immune sequencing clone quantification. Regarding the study as a whole: In naive cells, under 1% of molecules belonged to clones above 20 RNA copies, against over 97% in effector cells. Identical barcode-sharing TCR molecules could lead to underestimated sizes for highly expanded clones.

Previously published methods and listed TCR primers were used for the bulk TCR libraries. MiXCR, run by TCRdb on the PCR reads, gives a single entry per CDR3 protein. The sample includes roughly 630,000 distinct CDR3 sequences, over 25% seen only once; the top ten take 0.7% to 0.95%. The V and J ends lost 3 bases and 0 bases, in that order; junction bases with no gene match: 3. Germline V gives CDR1 SGHAT, CDR2 FQNNGV. CDR3 length equals 16 residues. In this sample, this clonotype turned up a few times. The antigen is not known. Libraries from naive CD8 cells were generated from approximately 22,000 to 940,000 sorted cells (with 10%, 30% or 50% RNA).

This TCR was sampled from a human donor in good health. Some libraries in this study had Jurkat cell RNA spiked in. Sequenced: naive CD8+ T cells from blood, with Jurkat cell RNA spiked in. Subset meaning: FACS-sorted CD8+CD4-CCR7+CD45RA+ naive T cells. The chain joins TRBV11-2 to TRBJ2-1; 9 nucleotides match TRBD2. The CDR3 region is CASSFLAGSSYNEQFF. The DNA for the CDR3 is TGTGCCAGCAGCTTCCTAGCGGGGAGCTCCTACAATGAGCAGTTCTTC.